Listed here are 14 T cell receptor beta chains from one sample, sequenced in a study of early T cells in non-severe SARS-CoV-2 infection. TCRdb ran MiXCR on the 5' RACE reads and lists one entry per CDR3 protein. The data show roughly 80,000 distinct CDR3 sequences, around 15% seen once. The sequenced material came from whole blood. These TCRs come from an adult who was a healthcare worker with PCR-confirmed SARS-CoV-2 infection or an uninfected control (not recorded which).

The rearrangement uses TRBV12-3 or TRBV12-4 and TRBJ2-7; D is tentatively TRBD1 or TRBD2 (5 bases each). This CDR3 is 14 amino acids long. Trimming took 6 bases from V and 3 from J, leaving 15 bases between them. CDR3 residues: CASSSLRGDYEQYF. The CDR3 nucleotides are TGTGCCAGCAGCTCACTGCGAGGGGACTACGAGCAGTACTTC.

This clonotype was counted many times. V gene TRBV7-6 combines with J gene TRBJ2-1, with TRBD2 identical over 8 bases. V shed 3 bases and J 9 bases; nucleotides not matched to a gene: 4. The CDR3 sequence is 13 residues long. Germline V gene lookup returns CDR1 SGHVS and CDR2 FNYEAQ. The CDR3 nucleotides read TGTGCCAGCAGCTTTACCGGGGGGGGTGAGCAGTTCTTC. It codes for CASSFTGGGEQFF.

The chain links TRBV4-1 to TRBJ2-5, with D unresolved. V was pared by 2 bases and J by 5 bases, with 9 bases between. Germline values: CDR1 MGHRA, CDR2 YSYEKL. CDR3 size: 13 residues. CDR3 protein: CASSQTKWETQYF. CDR3 bases: TGCGCCAGCAGCCAAACGAAATGGGAGACCCAGTACTTC.

This clonotype was counted ten times or more. The chain uses TRBV3-1 and TRBJ2-7, with 10 nucleotides matching TRBD2. Germline V lookup: CDR1 LGHDT, CDR2 YNNKEL (reference sequence). The CDR3 is made up of 14 amino acids. The V segment lost 4 bases and the J segment 2 bases; nucleotides outside the gene matches: 2. The CDR3 DNA is TGTGCCAGCAGCCGGACTAGCGGAACCTACGAGCAGTACTTC. It codes for CASSRTSGTYEQYF.

This clonotype was seen at least ten times. The V call is TRBV6-2 or TRBV6-3, the J call TRBJ2-2; tentatively, D is TRBD2 (6 bases). The V end lost 7 bases, the J end lost 0 bases, and 9 bases lay between the germline ends. The germline V gene encodes CDR1 MNHEY and CDR2 SVGEGT. The CDR3 runs to 14 residues. The CDR3 DNA follows: TGTGCCAGCAAAAGGACTACGAACACCGGGGAGCTGTTTTTT. Translation: CASKRTTNTGELFF.

This clonotype was detected many times. CDR3 loop: CASAAAVFTDTQYF. The CDR3 region has the DNA TGTGCCAGCGCGGCGGCCGTCTTCACAGATACGCAGTATTTT. The rearrangement links TRBV27 to TRBJ2-3; D remains ambiguous. The ends were cut back, 8 bases at V and 2 bases at J, with 14 bases in the middle. The germline CDR1 and CDR2 sequences are MNHEY and SMNVEV (reference sequence). CDR3 size: 14 residues.

The genes are TRBV6-6 and TRBJ1-3, with no clear D. V was pared by 5 bases and J by 3 bases, with 11 bases between. CDR1 and CDR2 from the germline V gene are MNHNY and SVGAGI (reference sequence). The CDR3 consists of 14 residues. The CDR3 loop reads CASSLGTDGNTIYF. The CDR3 DNA reads as TGTGCCAGCAGTCTAGGAACCGATGGAAACACCATATATTTT.

The chain couples TRBV19 to TRBJ2-1; 16 bases match TRBD2. There are 19 residues in the CDR3. In germline, CDR1 is LNHDA, CDR2 SQIVND (reference sequence). With V trimmed by 0 bases and J by 2 bases, 4 bases remained unmatched. CDR3 in amino acids: CASSIDEGLAGGPYNEQFF. CDR3 DNA: TGTGCCAGTAGTATAGATGAGGGACTAGCGGGAGGGCCCTACAATGAGCAGTTCTTC.

This rearrangement joins TRBV5-1 to TRBJ1-4; D remains ambiguous. V lost 3 bases to trimming and J lost 6 bases, with 12 bases between them. Germline CDR1 is SGHRS and CDR2 is YFSETQ. The CDR3 loop spans 14 amino acids. The DNA for the CDR3 is TGCGCCAGCAGCTCCATACCGGGAGATGAAAAACTGTTTTTT. It yields the protein CASSSIPGDEKLFF.

This clonotype was counted at least ten times. The chain uses TRBV20-1 and TRBJ2-1; 15 bases match TRBD2. Unmatched junction bases numbered 15, after V lost 5 bases and J lost 7 bases. Germline values: CDR1 DFQATT, CDR2 SNEGSKA (reference sequence). This CDR3 has 18 amino acids. CDR3 sequence (DNA): TGCAGTGCTTCCCCGGGACTAGCGGGAGGTCTCCTGGGGAATGAGCAGTTCTTC. Translated: CSASPGLAGGLLGNEQFF.

The chain recombines TRBV30 with TRBJ2-1; 7 bases map to TRBD2. V lost 5 bases to trimming and J lost 10 bases; unmatched junction nucleotides: 8. CDR1 and CDR2 (germline): GTSNPN, SVGIG (reference sequence). The CDR3 length is 12 residues. The CDR3 is CAWGLGGTEQFF. CDR3 bases: TGTGCCTGGGGGCTCGGGGGGACCGAGCAGTTCTTC.

The gene calls are TRBV12-5 and TRBJ2-6; D gene unclear. V was cut by 2 bases and J by 0 bases, with 8 bases left in between. The CDR3 is made up of 16 amino acids. Looked up from germline, CDR1 is LGHNT and CDR2 is FRNRAP. The chain's CDR3 is CASGLTEASGANVLTF. DNA for the CDR3: TGTGCTAGTGGTTTGACAGAGGCCTCTGGGGCCAACGTCCTGACTTTC.

This clonotype was detected only a few times. The chain uses TRBV12-3 or TRBV12-4 and TRBJ2-1; 12 nucleotides line up with TRBD2. This CDR3 region has 18 residues. Trimming at V came to 4 bases and at J to 4 bases, leaving 11 bases not matched to a gene. The CDR3 protein is CASSSAGTSGWLYNEQFF. The CDR3 nucleotides read TGTGCCAGCAGTTCGGCCGGGACTAGCGGGTGGCTGTACAATGAGCAGTTCTTC.

This clonotype has only a few counts. The chain has TRBV7-8 and TRBJ2-1; TRBD2 matches at 16 bases. The CDR3 runs to 19 residues. CDR1 is SGHVS and CDR2 is FQNEAQ in the germline V gene. The junction had 12 bases not matched to a gene; V was cut back by 3 bases and J by 7 bases. CDR3: CASSFRSGTSGGAFNEQFF. In DNA form, the CDR3 reads TGTGCCAGCAGCTTTCGGAGCGGGACTAGCGGGGGGGCCTTTAATGAGCAGTTCTTC.